This record looks at one T cell receptor beta chain sequence and its context. The source of the sample is a study of blood T cell repertoires in COVID-19. Turning to the study itself: The analysed material was cDNA or gDNA that came from T cells, B-cell-depleted T cells, or PBMCs.

In the original analysis: The assay estimated nucleated cells by amplifying reference gene primers. Here immunoSEQ multiplex PCR was the method, and the copy in TCRdb shows in-frame clones only, minus some. Clonal size and the V and J genes are those of that table, whereas D and trimming came from the DNA. The sample holds about 230,000 clones, more than 75% seen once. The V end lost 0 bases, the J end lost 8 bases, and 6 bases lay between the germline ends. The CDR3 runs 12 residues. The germline CDR1 and CDR2 sequences are SGHRS and YFSETQ. The chain employs TRBV5-1 and TRBJ2-4; a possible D gene is TRBD2 (5 bases). This receptor was obtained from a man aged 45 to 65 with COVID-19, enrolled during active disease. The sample taken for sequencing was peripheral blood. DNA for the CDR3: TGCGCCAGCAGCTTGGCCGGGGACATTCAGTACTTC. It translates to CASSLAGDIQYF.